This T cell receptor beta chain derives from a study of blood T cells in healthy people across ages. The V and J ends lost 3 bases and 3 bases respectively, with 10 bases between them. Per the germline V gene, CDR1 is LGHDT and CDR2 is YNNKEL (reference sequence). This CDR3 comprises 14 residues. Primers used in a second PCR of roughly 6 to 11 cycles were a sample-barcoded 5' primer and a J-beta primer mix. Each CDR3 protein gets one entry after TCRdb re-called the 5' RACE reads with MiXCR. The table has fewer than 950,000 distinct CDR3 sequences, about 55% seen once. V is TRBV3-1 and J is TRBJ2-3; D unresolved. The source is a man older than 75 in good health. Input material: blood. The CDR3 sequence is CASSQYGGTDTQYF. In DNA form, the CDR3 reads TGTGCCAGCAGCCAGTACGGTGGGACAGATACGCAGTATTTT.